This entry features one T cell receptor (beta chain) sequence. The antigen is undetermined. The CDR3 extends over 15 amino acids. The germline V and J ends were trimmed by 2 bases and 5 bases, with 15 bases remaining between them. Germline assignment: CDR1 SGHDN and CDR2 FVKESK. The data stem from a study of shared clonotypes between healthy human individuals. Authors' analysis steps: ImmunoSEQ junction-only sequences lacked quality scores, so their filtering differed. Profiling relied on immunoSEQ multiplex PCR, and the TCRdb table lists in-frame clones only, not all of them. D and trimming were read from the DNA, whereas the V and J calls and clone size are those reported in that table. The repertoire consists of hundreds of thousands of clones, with about 97% occurring once and the leading ten covering approximately 0.3%. Study-level results: Sharing of clonotypes among donors was expected to vary with sequencing depth.

Material for sequencing was memory CD8+ T cells sorted from blood. The subset denotes: CD45RO+ cells pooled with CCR7-negative TemRA cells. The rearrangement links TRBV14 to TRBJ2-5; D remains ambiguous. The source of this sequence is a man aged 30 to 45 in good health. Written as DNA, the CDR3 is TGTGCCAGCAGCCAAAGCACAACGCGCCCGGAGACCCAGTACTTC. Translated, it gives CASSQSTTRPETQYF.